What follows describes a single T cell receptor (beta chain). CDR3 length equals 20 residues. The data are from a study of PD-L1 blockade in urothelial cancer. Across the study: Patients previously received 0 to 3 chemotherapy regimens.

Stated time point: pretreatment peripheral blood. Sequenced by immunoSEQ multiplex PCR; TCRdb stores in-frame clones only, minus some. The profile shows almost 90,000 clones, roughly 84% of them singletons. This sequence was found in a man in his 60s with urothelial cancer. This rearrangement joins TRBV21-1 to TRBJ2-3; the table's D call, TRBD2, was not checked against the DNA. TRBV21-1 is a pseudogene segment. Sequenced material: PBMCs, taken around atezolizumab (anti-PD-L1) treatment. CDR3 sequence (DNA): TGTGCCACCACCACCTTACTAGCGGGAGACCAAAAGGACTTCACAGATACGCAGTATTTT. Amino acid sequence: CATTTLLAGDQKDFTDTQYF.